This T cell receptor (beta chain) was profiled in a study of radiotherapy plus CTLA-4 blockade in lung cancer. Study-level background: Roughly 17% of patients responded objectively, and roughly 30% achieved disease control.

Sequenced by immunoSEQ multiplex PCR; TCRdb stores in-frame clones only, minus some. Seen here are about 110,000 clones, approximately 87% observed once, and the top ten hold under 3%. A word on this clone: Its target is not known.

Ipilimumab CTLA-4 blockade and focal radiation were given to patients with chemo-refractory metastatic non-small-cell lung cancer. Study results and caveats: Blood-borne expansion of tumor-derived TCR clones followed radiotherapy plus ipilimumab.

The CDR3 is made up of 16 amino acids. V shed 0 bases and J shed 2 bases, with 10 bases lying between them. Looked up from germline, CDR1 is LNHNV and CDR2 is YYDKDF (reference sequence). This chain connects TRBV15 to TRBJ2-2; D is perhaps TRBD1 (5 bases). This sample comprised peripheral blood, obtained from a patient treated with radiotherapy plus ipilimumab. This receptor was identified in a human donor with non-small cell lung cancer that progressed on radiotherapy plus ipilimumab. Some clones in this sample may be carry-over from other donors' samples. The CDR3 loop reads CATSRDLTVNTGELFF. DNA for the CDR3: TGTGCCACCAGCAGAGATTTGACAGTCAACACCGGGGAGCTGTTTTTT.